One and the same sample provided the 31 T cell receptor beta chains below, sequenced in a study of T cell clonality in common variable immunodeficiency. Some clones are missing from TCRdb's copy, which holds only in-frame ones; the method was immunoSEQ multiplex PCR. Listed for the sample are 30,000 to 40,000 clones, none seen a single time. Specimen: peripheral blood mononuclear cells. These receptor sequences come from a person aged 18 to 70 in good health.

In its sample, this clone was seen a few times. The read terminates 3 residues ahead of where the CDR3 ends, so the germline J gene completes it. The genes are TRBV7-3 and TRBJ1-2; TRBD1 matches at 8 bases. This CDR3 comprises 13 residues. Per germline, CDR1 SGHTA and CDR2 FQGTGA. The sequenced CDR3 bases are TGTGCCAGCAGCGATACAGGGGGGTACGAC. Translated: CASSDTGGYD. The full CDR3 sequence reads CASSDTGGYDYTF.

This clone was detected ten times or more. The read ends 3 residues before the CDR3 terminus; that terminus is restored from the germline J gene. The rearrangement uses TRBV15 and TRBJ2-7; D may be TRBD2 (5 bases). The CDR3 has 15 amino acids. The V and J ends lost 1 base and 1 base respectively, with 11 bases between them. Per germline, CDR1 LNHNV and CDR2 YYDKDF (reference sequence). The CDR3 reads CATSRAGVESYEQYF. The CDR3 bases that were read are TGTGCCACCAGCAGAGCCGGGGTCGAATCCTACGAG.

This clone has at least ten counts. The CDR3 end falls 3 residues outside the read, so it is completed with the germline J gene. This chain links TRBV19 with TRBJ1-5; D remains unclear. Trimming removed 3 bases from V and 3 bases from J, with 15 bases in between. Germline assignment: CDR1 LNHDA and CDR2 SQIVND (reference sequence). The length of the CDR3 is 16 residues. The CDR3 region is CASSMRGSSFNQPQHF. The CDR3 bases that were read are TGTGCCAGTAGTATGCGCGGCAGCTCCTTCAATCAGCCC.

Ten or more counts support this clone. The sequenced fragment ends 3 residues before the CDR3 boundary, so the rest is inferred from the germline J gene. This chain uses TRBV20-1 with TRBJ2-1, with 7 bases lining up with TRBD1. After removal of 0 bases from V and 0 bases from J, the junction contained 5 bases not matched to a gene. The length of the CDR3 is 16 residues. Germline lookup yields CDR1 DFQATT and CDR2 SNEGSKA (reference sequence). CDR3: CSARDPDRDSYNEQFF. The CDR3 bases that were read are TGCAGTGCTAGAGATCCCGACAGGGACTCCTACAATGAG.

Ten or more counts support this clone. The DNA read from the CDR3 is TGTGCCAGTGGGGCAGGAGGCAATCAGCCC. It yields the protein CASGAGGNQP. In full, the CDR3 reads CASGAGGNQPQHF. The chain links TRBV19 to TRBJ1-5; a weak D match, TRBD1 (5 bases). With the read ending 3 residues before the CDR3 end, the germline J gene is used to fill in that end. CDR1 and CDR2 from the germline V gene are LNHDA and SQIVND (reference sequence). Trimming pared 8 bases from V and 2 bases from J, leaving 10 bases between. The CDR3 covers 13 residues. The full variable domain, rest sourced from reference TRBV19 and TRBJ1-5, is DGGITQSPKYLFRKEGQNVTLSCEQNLNHDAMYWYRQDPGQGLRLIYYSQIVNDFQKGDIAEGYSVSREKKESFPLTVTSAQKNPTAFYLCASGAGGNQPQHFGDGTRLSIL.

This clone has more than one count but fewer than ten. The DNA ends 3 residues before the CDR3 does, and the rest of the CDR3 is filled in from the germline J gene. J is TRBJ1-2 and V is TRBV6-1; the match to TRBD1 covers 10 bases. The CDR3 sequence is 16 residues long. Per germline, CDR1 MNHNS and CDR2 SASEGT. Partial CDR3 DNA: TGTGCCAGCAGTGAATTCGGGACAGGGGTCATCAATGAC. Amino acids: CASSEFGTGVIND. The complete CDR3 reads CASSEFGTGVINDYTF.

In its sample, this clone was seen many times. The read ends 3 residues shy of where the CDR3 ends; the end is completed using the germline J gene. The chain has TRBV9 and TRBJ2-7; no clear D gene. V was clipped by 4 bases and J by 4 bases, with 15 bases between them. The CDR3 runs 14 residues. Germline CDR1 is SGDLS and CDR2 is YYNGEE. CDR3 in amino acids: CASSLSPEPYEQYF. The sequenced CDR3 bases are TGTGCCAGCAGCTTAAGCCCCGAGCCTTACGAG.

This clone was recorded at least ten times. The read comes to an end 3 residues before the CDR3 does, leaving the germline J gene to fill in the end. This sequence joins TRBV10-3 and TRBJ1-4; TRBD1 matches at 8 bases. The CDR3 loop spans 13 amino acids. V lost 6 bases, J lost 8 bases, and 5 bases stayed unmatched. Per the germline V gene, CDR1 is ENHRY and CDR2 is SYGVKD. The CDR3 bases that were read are TGTGCCATCAGGGACAGGGTGCCCGAAAAA. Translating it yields CAIRDRVPEK. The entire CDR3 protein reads CAIRDRVPEKLFF.

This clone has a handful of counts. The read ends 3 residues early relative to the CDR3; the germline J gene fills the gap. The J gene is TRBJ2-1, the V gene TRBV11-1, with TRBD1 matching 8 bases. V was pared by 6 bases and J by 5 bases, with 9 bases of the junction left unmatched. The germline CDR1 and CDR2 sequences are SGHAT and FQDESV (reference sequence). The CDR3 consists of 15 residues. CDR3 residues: CASSLGQGQNNEQFF. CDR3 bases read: TGTGCCAGCAGTCTAGGACAGGGTCAAAACAATGAG. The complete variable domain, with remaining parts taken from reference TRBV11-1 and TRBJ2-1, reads EAEVAQSPRYKITEKSQAVAFWCDPISGHATLYWYRQILGQGPELLVQFQDESVVDDSQLPKDRFSAERLKGVDSTLKIQPAELGDSAMYLCASSLGQGQNNEQFFGPGTRLTVL.

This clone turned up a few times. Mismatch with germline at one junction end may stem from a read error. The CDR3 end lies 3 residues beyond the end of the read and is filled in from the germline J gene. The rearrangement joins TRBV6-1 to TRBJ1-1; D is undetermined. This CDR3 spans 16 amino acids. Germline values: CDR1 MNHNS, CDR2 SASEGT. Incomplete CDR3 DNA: TGTGCCAGCGGTGAACCCGCTAGCCCTTTGAACACTGAA. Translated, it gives CASGEPASPLNTE. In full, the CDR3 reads CASGEPASPLNTEAFF.

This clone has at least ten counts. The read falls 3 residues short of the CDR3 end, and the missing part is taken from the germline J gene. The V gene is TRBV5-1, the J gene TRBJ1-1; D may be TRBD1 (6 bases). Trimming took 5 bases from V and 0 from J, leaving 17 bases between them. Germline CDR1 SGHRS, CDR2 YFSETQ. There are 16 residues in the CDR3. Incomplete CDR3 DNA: TGCGCCAGCAGGGGGTCCGGGGGGGCTATGAACACTGAA. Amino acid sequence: CASRGSGGAMNTE. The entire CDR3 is CASRGSGGAMNTEAFF.

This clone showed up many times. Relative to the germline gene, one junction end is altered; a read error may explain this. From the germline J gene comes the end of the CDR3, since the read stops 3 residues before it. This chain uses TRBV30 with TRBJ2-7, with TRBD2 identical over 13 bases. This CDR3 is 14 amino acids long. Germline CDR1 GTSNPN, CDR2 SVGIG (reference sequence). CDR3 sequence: CAGRLAGGRDEQYF. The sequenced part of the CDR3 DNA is TGTGCCGGGAGACTAGCGGGAGGCCGTGACGAG.

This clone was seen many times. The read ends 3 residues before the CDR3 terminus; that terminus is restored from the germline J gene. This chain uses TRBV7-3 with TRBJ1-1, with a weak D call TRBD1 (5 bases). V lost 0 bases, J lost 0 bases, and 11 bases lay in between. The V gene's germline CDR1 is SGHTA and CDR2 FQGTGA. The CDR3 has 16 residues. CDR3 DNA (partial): TGTGCCAGCAGCTTAACAGGTGGGGGGATGAACACTGAA. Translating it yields CASSLTGGGMNTE. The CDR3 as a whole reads CASSLTGGGMNTEAFF.

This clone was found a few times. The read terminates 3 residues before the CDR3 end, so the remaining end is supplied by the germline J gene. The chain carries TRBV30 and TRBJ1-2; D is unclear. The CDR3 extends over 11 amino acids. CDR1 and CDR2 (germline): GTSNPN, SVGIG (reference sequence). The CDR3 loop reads CASTNFGDYTF. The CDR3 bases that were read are TGTGCCTCGACTAACTTCGGCGAC.

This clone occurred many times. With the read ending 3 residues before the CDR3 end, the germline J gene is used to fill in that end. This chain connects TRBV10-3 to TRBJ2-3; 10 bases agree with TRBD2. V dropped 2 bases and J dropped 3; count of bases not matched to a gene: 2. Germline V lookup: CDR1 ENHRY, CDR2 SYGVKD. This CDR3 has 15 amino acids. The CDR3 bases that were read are TGTGCCATCAGTGAGACTAGCGGGACTACAGATACG. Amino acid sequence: CAISETSGTTDT. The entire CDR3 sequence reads CAISETSGTTDTQYF.

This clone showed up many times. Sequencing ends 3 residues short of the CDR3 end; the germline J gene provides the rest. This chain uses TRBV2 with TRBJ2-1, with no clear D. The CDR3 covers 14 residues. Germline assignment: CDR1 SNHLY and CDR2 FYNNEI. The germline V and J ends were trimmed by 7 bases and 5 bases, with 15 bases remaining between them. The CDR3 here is CASMKGRWDNEQFF. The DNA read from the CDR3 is TGTGCCAGCATGAAGGGCCGCTGGGACAATGAG.

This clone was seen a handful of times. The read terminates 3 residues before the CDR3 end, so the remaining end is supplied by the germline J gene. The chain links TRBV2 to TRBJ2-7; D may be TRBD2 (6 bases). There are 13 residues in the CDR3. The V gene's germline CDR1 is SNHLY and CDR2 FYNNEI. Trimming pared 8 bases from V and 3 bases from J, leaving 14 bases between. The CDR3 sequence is CASLVAGSYEQYF. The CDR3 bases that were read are TGTGCCAGCCTGGTGGCGGGGAGCTACGAG.

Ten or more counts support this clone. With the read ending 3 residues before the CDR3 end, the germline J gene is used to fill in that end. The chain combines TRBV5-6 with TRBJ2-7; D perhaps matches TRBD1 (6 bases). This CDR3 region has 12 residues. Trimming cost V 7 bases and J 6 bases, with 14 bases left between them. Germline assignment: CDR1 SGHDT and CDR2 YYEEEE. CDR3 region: CASRRGTSEQYF. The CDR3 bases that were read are TGTGCCAGCCGAAGGGGGACCAGCGAG.

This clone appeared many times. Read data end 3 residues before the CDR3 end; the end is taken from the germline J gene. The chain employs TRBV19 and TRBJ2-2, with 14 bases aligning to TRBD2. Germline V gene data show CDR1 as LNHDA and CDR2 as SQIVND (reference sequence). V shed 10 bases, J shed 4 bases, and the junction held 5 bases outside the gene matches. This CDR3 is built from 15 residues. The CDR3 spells CATGLAGVSTGELFF. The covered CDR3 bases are TGTGCCACGGGACTAGCGGGAGTTTCCACCGGGGAG.

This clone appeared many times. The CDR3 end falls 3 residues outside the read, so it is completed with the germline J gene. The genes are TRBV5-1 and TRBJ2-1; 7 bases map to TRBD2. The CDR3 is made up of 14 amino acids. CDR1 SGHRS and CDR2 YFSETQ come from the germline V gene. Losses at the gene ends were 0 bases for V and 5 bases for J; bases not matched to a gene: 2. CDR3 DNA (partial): TGCGCCAGCAGCTTGGAGCTAGCGGACAATGAG. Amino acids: CASSLELADNE. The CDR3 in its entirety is CASSLELADNEQFF. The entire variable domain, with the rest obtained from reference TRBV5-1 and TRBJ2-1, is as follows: KAGVTQTPRYLIKTRGQQVTLSCSPISGHRSVSWYQQTPGQGLQFLFEYFSETQRNKGNFPGRFSGRQFSNSRSEMNVSTLELGDSALYLCASSLELADNEQFFGPGTRLTVL.

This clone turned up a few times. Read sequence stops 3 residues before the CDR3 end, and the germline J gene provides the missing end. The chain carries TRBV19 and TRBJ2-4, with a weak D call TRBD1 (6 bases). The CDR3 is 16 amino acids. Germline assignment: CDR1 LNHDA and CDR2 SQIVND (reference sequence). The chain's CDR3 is CASSSPSTGSFYGQYF. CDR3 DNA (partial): TGTGCCAGTAGTTCCCCTTCGACAGGTTCGTTCTATGGT.

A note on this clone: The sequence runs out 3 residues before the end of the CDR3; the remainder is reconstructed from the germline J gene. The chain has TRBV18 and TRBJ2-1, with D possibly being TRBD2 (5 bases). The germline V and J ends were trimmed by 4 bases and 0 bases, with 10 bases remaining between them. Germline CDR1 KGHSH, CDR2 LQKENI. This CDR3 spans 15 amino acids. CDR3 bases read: TGTGCCAGCTCACAAGCGGCACTCTCCTACAATGAG. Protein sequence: CASSQAALSYNE. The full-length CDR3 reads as CASSQAALSYNEQFF.

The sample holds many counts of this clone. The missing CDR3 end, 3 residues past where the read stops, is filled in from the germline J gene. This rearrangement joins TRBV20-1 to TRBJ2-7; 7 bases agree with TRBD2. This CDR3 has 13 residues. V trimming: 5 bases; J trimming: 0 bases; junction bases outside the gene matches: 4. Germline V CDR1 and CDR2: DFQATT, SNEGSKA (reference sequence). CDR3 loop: CSAPGLGSYEQYF. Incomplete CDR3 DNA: TGCAGTGCTCCTGGACTAGGCTCCTACGAG.

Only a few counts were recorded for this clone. The CDR3 loop is CASSFGLDYNDYTF. Incomplete CDR3 DNA: TGTGCCAGTAGTTTCGGACTAGATTACAATGAC. The rearrangement uses TRBV19 and TRBJ1-2, with unresolved D. The read finishes 3 residues shy of the CDR3 end, and the germline J gene is used to complete it. The CDR3 length is 14 residues. CDR1 is LNHDA and CDR2 is SQIVND in the germline V gene (reference sequence).

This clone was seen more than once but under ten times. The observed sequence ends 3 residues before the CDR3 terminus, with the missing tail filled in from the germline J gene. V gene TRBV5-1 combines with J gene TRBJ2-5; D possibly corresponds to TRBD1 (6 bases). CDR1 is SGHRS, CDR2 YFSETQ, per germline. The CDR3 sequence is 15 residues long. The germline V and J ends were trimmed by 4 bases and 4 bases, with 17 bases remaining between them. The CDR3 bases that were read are TGCGCCAGCAGCAAAGGGGACATATCAGGAGAGACC. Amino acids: CASSKGDISGET. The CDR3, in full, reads CASSKGDISGETQYF.

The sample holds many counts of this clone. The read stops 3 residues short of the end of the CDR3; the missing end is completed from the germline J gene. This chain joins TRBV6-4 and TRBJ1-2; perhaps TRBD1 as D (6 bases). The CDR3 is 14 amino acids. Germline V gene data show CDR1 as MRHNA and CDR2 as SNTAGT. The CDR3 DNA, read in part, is TGTGCCAGCAGTGAATATGCAGGGGCGGGAGGC. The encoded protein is CASSEYAGAGG. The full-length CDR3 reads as CASSEYAGAGGYTF.

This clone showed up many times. The CDR3 sequence is CASSFQREGAGELFF. The sequenced CDR3 bases are TGTGCCAGCAGCTTCCAGCGGGAGGGCGCCGGGGAG. The rearrangement uses TRBV7-8 and TRBJ2-2; 10 bases map to TRBD2. The sequence runs out 3 residues before the end of the CDR3; the remainder is reconstructed from the germline J gene. Looked up from germline, CDR1 is SGHVS and CDR2 is FQNEAQ. CDR3 size: 15 residues. The J segment lost 6 bases and the V segment lost 3 bases, leaving 4 bases of the junction unmatched. Complete variable domain (other parts from reference TRBV7-8 and TRBJ2-2): GAGVSQSPRYKVAKRGQDVALRCDPISGHVSLFWYQQALGQGPEFLTYFQNEAQLDKSGLPSDRFFAERPEGSVSTLKIQRTQQEDSAVYLCASSFQREGAGELFFGEGSRLTVL.

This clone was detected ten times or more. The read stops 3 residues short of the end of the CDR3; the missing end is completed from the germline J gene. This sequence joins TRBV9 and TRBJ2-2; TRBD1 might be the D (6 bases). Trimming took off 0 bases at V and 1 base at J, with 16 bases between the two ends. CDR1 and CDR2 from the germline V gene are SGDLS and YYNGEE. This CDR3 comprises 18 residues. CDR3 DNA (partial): TGTGCCAGCAGCGTAGCACCATTAAGCAGGGGGAACACCGGGGAG. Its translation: CASSVAPLSRGNTGE. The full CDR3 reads CASSVAPLSRGNTGELFF.

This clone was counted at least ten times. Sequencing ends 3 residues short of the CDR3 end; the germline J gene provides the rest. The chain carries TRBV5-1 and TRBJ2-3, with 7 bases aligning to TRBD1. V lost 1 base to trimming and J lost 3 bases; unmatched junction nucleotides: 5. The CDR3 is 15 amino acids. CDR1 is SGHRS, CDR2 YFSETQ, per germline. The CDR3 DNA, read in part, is TGCGCCAGCAGCTTGTTAGGGGGCGGAACAGATACG. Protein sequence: CASSLLGGGTDT. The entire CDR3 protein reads CASSLLGGGTDTQYF.

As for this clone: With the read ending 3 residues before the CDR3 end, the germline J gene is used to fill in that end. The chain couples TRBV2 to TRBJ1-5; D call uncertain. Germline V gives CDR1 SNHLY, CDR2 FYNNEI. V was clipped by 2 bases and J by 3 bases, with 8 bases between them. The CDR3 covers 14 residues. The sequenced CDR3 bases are TGTGCCAGCAGTGAACTACAGACCAATCAGCCC. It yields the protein CASSELQTNQP. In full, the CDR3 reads CASSELQTNQPQHF.

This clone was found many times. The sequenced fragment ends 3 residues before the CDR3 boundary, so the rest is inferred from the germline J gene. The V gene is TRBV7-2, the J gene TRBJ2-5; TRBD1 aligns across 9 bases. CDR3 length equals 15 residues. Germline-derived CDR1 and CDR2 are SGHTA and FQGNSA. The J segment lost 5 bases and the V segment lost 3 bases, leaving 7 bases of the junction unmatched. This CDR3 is CASSFTQGAAETQYF. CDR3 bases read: TGTGCCAGCAGCTTCACACAGGGGGCGGCGGAGACC.